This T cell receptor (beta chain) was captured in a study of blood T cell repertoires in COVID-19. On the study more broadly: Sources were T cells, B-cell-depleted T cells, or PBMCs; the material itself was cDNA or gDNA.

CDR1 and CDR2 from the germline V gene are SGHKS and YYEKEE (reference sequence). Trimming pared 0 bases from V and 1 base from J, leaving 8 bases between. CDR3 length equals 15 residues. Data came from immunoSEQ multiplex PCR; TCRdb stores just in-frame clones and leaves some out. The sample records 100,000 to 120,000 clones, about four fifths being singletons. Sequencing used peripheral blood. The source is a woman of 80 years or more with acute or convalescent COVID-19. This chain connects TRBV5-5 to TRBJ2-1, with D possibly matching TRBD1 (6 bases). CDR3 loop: CASSLEGESYNEQFF. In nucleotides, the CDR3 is TGTGCCAGCAGCTTGGAGGGGGAATCCTACAATGAGCAGTTCTTC.